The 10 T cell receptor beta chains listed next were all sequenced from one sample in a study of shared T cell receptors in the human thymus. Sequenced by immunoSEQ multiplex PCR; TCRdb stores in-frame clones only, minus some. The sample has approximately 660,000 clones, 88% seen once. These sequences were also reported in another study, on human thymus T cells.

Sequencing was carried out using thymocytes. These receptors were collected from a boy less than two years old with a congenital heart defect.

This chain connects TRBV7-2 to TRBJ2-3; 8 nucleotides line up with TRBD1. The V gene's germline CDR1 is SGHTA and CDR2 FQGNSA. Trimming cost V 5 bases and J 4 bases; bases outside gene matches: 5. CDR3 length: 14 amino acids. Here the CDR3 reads CASSPRTGPDTQYF. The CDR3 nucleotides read TGTGCCAGCAGCCCGCGGACAGGGCCAGATACGCAGTATTTT. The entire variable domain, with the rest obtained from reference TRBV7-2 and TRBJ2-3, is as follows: GAGVSQSPSNKVTEKGKDVELRCDPISGHTALYWYRQSLGQGLEFLIYFQGNSAPDKSGLPSDRFSAERTGGSVSTLTIQRTQQEDSAVYLCASSPRTGPDTQYFGPGTRLTVL.

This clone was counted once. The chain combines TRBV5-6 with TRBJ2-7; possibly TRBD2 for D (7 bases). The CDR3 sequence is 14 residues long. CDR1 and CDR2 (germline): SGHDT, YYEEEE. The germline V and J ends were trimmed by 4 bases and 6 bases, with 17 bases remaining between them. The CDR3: CASSPAGGGGEQYF. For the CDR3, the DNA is TGTGCCAGCAGCCCGGCCGGGGGAGGGGGCGAGCAGTACTTC.

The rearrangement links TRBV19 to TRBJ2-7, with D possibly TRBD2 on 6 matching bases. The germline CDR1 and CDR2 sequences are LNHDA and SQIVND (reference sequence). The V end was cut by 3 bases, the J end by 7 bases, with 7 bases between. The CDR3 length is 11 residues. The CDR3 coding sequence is TGTGCCAGTAGTATGGAGGGGGAGCAGTACTTC. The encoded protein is CASSMEGEQYF.

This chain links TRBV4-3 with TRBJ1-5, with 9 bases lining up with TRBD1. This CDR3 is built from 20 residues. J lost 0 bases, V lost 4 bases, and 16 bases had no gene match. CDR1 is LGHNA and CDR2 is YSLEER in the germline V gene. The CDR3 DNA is TGCGCCAGCAGCCTCCACATGACCCCAACAGGGGGCAATAGCAATCAGCCCCAGCATTTT. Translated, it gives CASSLHMTPTGGNSNQPQHF.

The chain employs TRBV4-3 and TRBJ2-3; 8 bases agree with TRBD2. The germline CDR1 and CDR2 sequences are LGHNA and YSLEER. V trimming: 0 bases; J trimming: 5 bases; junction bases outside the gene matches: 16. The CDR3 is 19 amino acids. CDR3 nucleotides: TGCGCCAGCAGCCAAGAGAGTACCAATTTCGCGGGAGGCCGAGATACGCAGTATTTT. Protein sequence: CASSQESTNFAGGRDTQYF.

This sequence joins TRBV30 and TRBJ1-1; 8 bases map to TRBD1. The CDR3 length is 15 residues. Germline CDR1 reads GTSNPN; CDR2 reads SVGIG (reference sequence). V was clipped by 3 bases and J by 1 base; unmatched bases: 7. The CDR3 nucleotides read TGTGCCTGGAGGGGCCAGGGGGCGCCGAACACTGAAGCTTTCTTT. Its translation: CAWRGQGAPNTEAFF.

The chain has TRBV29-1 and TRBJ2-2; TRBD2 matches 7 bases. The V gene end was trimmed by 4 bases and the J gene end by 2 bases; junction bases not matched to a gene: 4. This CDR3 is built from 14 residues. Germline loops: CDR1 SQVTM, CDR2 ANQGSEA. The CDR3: CSVGVGLNTGELFF. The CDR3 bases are TGCAGCGTTGGGGTGGGACTAAACACCGGGGAGCTGTTTTTT.

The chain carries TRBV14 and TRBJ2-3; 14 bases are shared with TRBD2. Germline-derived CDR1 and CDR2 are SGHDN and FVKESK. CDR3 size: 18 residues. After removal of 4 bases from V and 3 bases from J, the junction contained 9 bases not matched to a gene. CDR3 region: CASSPGTSGSVGTDTQYF. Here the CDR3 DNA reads TGTGCCAGCAGCCCTGGGACTAGCGGGAGTGTCGGTACAGATACGCAGTATTTT.

As DNA, the CDR3 is TGTGCCAGCAGTGACCGGACTAGCGGGAGGGCCGCTTCCTACAATGAGCAGTTCTTC. It translates to CASSDRTSGRAASYNEQFF. The chain recombines TRBV6-1 with TRBJ2-1; 15 nucleotides match TRBD2. Germline CDR1 reads MNHNS; CDR2 reads SASEGT. The V segment lost 3 bases and the J segment 1 base; nucleotides outside the gene matches: 7. The CDR3 is 19 residues long.

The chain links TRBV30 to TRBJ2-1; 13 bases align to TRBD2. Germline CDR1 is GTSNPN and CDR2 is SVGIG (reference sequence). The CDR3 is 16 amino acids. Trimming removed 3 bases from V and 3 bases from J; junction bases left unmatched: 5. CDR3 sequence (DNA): TGTGCCTGGAGAGGACTAGCGGGGGTAGACTACAATGAGCAGTTCTTC. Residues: CAWRGLAGVDYNEQFF.